The subject of this entry is one TCR beta chain. The germline V gene has CDR1 MDHEN and CDR2 SYDVKM. V was pared by 1 base and J by 2 bases, with 9 bases between. The CDR3 is 14 residues long. This specimen comes from a study of Graves' ophthalmopathy and Graves' hyperthyroidism. Amplifying from RNA transcripts, the study obtained TCR beta CDR3 regions. An opening RT-PCR round employed HTBI primers and preceded a second-round multiplex PCR. One entry per CDR3 protein, called by TCRdb with MiXCR from the multiplex PCR reads. The data hold hundreds of thousands of distinct CDR3 sequences, with 20% to 25% observed a single time.

This chain links TRBV28 with TRBJ2-7, with unresolved D. This receptor was obtained from a woman between 18 and 29 years old with stable Graves' hyperthyroidism. Some clones in this sample may be carry-over from other donors' samples. Sequencing was performed on peripheral blood. The CDR3 loop reads CASSLYSHPYEQYF. DNA for the CDR3: TGTGCCAGCAGTTTATACAGCCACCCCTACGAGCAGTACTTC.